The rows below give T cell receptor beta chains drawn from one sample of a study of blood T cell repertoires in COVID-19. The assay was immunoSEQ multiplex PCR, and TCRdb's table has in-frame clones only and misses some. The sample has 250,000 to 400,000 clones, more than 90% seen once. The sequenced sample was PBMCs or T cells enriched from blood (not recorded which). These TCRs come from a man in his sixties who had recovered from COVID-19. Both conserved end residues are part of each CDR3. Fields, in order: clone size, V gene, D gene, J gene, CDR3 length, CDR3 DNA, CDR3 protein. A D gene is named only where the DNA matches it firmly. Only part of the rows carry a size: once, few, many, or a class if the clone is expanded.

few	TRBV30	NA	TRBJ1-1	17	TGTGCCTGGACCCGGGGTGGGGGTGGGACATTTCGTCCTGAAGCTTTCTTT	CAWTRGGGGTFRPEAFF
NA	TRBV12-5	TRBD2	TRBJ2-1	18	TGTGCTAGTGGTTTGGCAACCCCCGGGACTAGCGGTTACAATGAGCAGTTCTTC	CASGLATPGTSGYNEQFF
NA	TRBV29-1	TRBD2	TRBJ2-3	15	TGCAGCGTAAAAAGAGTCGGGACTAGGGAATTTACGCAGTATTTT	CSVKRVGTREFTQYF
NA	TRBV11-3	TRBD2	TRBJ2-7	13	TGTGCCAGCAGCCACGGGACTAGGTACGAGCAGTACTTC	CASSHGTRYEQYF
NA	TRBV29-1	NA	TRBJ1-2	12	TGCAGCGTTGGGCCCGAAGATCGTGGCTACACCTTC	CSVGPEDRGYTF
NA	TRBV4-1	TRBD2	TRBJ2-2	17	TGCGCCAGCAGCGCAAACCGGGACTACCTGAACACCGGGGAGCTGTTTTTT	CASSANRDYLNTGELFF
NA	TRBV25-1	TRBD1	TRBJ1-1	16	TGTGCCAGCAGTGAATTCACAGGGGGCGAGGGCACTGAAGCTTTCTTT	CASSEFTGGEGTEAFF
NA	TRBV7-9	TRBD1	TRBJ1-4	15	TGTGCCAGCAGCAGAGACAGGGGTCGAGGGGAAAAACTGTTTTTT	CASSRDRGRGEKLFF
few	TRBV2	TRBD1	TRBJ1-1	11	TGTGCCACTGGACAGGGCACTGAAGCTTTCTTT	CATGQGTEAFF
NA	TRBV5-1	NA	TRBJ1-6	16	TGCGCCAGCAGCTTAATCGGGAGCTCCTATAATTCACCCCTCCACTTT	CASSLIGSSYNSPLHF
NA	TRBV5-3	TRBD1	TRBJ2-4	17	TGTGCCAGAAGTCCCACCCTACAGGGGTTGGTCAAAAACATTCAGTACTTC	CARSPTLQGLVKNIQYF
once	TRBV9	TRBD2	TRBJ2-2	17	TGTGCCAGCAGGAGGACTAGCGGGGGATCGAACACCGGGGAGCTGTTTTTT	CASRRTSGGSNTGELFF
NA	TRBV30	NA	TRBJ1-5	16	TGTGCCTGGGTGTTCGCCTTTACAGTTAGCAATCAGCCCCAGCATTTT	CAWVFAFTVSNQPQHF
NA	TRBV4-1	TRBD1	TRBJ1-1	14	TGCGCCAGCACCACCGGGACAGGGGGATCCATCGCTTTCTTT	CASTTGTGGSIAFF
NA	TRBV4-3	NA	TRBJ2-7	16	TGCGCCAGCAGCCAAGATTCCCGGGACATATACTACGAGCAGTACTTC	CASSQDSRDIYYEQYF
NA	TRBV18	NA	TRBJ2-4	15	TGTGCCAGCTCACTTGAGAGGGCGGGCAAAAACATTCAGTACTTC	CASSLERAGKNIQYF
NA	TRBV9	TRBD2	TRBJ2-3	18	TGTGCCAGCAGCGTAGGTCCTCGGCAAGCGGGAGTCGCAGATACGCAGTATTTT	CASSVGPRQAGVADTQYF
NA	TRBV5-1	NA	TRBJ2-1	15	TGCGCCAGCAGCCCCACGGTCACAGCCTTAGGTGAGCAGTTCTTC	CASSPTVTALGEQFF
NA	TRBV5-5	NA	TRBJ1-4	20	TGTGCCAGCAGCTCGCGTTGGGACCGGGGGAGAGATTGGGCTAATGAAAAACTGTTTTTT	CASSSRWDRGRDWANEKLFF
NA	TRBV7-8	TRBD1	TRBJ2-3	17	TGTGCCAGCAGCCTGTACCGGACAGGGCGAGGCACAGATACGCAGTATTTT	CASSLYRTGRGTDTQYF
NA	TRBV2	NA	TRBJ2-5	14	TGTGCCAGCAGTGAGTGGGCCAGCGGTGAGACCCAGTACTTC	CASSEWASGETQYF
NA	TRBV23-1	NA	TRBJ1-3	16	TGCGCCAGCAGTCAATCGACAGGAAACATTGGAAACACCATATATTTT	CASSQSTGNIGNTIYF
once	TRBV5-5	TRBD1	TRBJ2-2	16	TGTGCCAGCAGCTGGGGACAGGGGGCGAACACCGGGGAGCTGTTTTTT	CASSWGQGANTGELFF
NA	TRBV19	TRBD2	TRBJ2-3	11	TGTGCCAGTAGTATTGCCCTAGCGGTGGTATTT	CASSIALAVVF
NA	TRBV19	NA	TRBJ1-2	13	TGTGCCAGTAATACAGGGCCGGTACATGGCTACACCTTC	CASNTGPVHGYTF
once	TRBV4-3	TRBD1	TRBJ1-6	15	TGCGCCAGCAGCCCCCTACCCCGGACAGGGTCACCCCTCCACTTT	CASSPLPRTGSPLHF
few	TRBV5-1	TRBD1	TRBJ2-2	15	TGCGCCAGCAGCCGACAGGGGGTAGATACCGGGGAGCTGTTTTTT	CASSRQGVDTGELFF
NA	TRBV6-6	TRBD1	TRBJ2-3	18	TGTGCCAGCAGTCTGCTCCAGGGGGCCGGGGCTAGCACAGATACGCAGTATTTT	CASSLLQGAGASTDTQYF
NA	TRBV13	TRBD2	TRBJ2-1	16	TGTGCCAGCAGCTCCCCTAGCGGGGGGGCGAGGAATGAGCAGTTCTTC	CASSSPSGGARNEQFF
few	TRBV5-1	NA	TRBJ1-1	16	TGCGCCAGCAGCTCAGGGGCGGGGGCTTTGGTCACTGAAGCTTTCTTT	CASSSGAGALVTEAFF
NA	TRBV7-9	TRBD2	TRBJ2-7	16	TGTGCCAGCAGCACCCTAGCGGGAGGGGCGGCCTACGAGCAGTACTTC	CASSTLAGGAAYEQYF
NA	TRBV11-3	NA	TRBJ1-1	15	TGTGCCAGCAGCCTCTTGGGACAACGGAACACTGAAGCTTTCTTT	CASSLLGQRNTEAFF
NA	TRBV24-1	TRBD1	TRBJ1-5	14	TGTGCCACCAGTGACCGACAGGGGAACCAGCCCCAGCATTTT	CATSDRQGNQPQHF
NA	TRBV19	TRBD1	TRBJ2-7	14	TGTGCCAGTAGTCCACGGACAGGTGATGGCGAGCAGTACTTC	CASSPRTGDGEQYF
NA	TRBV5-1	NA	TRBJ1-3	15	TGCGCCAGCAGCTTGGCCAGTACCTCTGGAAACACCATATATTTT	CASSLASTSGNTIYF
NA	TRBV30	TRBD1	TRBJ1-1	12	TGTGCCTGGACGACAGGGCACACTGAAGCTTTCTTT	CAWTTGHTEAFF
NA	TRBV6-1	TRBD1	TRBJ1-2	18	TGTGCCAGCAGTGCAACTCCGGGACAGGATACTCACTTCTATGGCTACACCTTC	CASSATPGQDTHFYGYTF
once	TRBV11-3	TRBD2	TRBJ2-1	16	TGTGCCAGCAGCAGAAGCGGGAGGGCCGGGCACAATGAGCAGTTCTTC	CASSRSGRAGHNEQFF
NA	TRBV18	TRBD2	TRBJ2-5	14	TGTGCCAGCGCCCAGCGGGGGGGCCGGGAGACCCAGTACTTC	CASAQRGGRETQYF
NA	TRBV5-1	NA	TRBJ1-6	16	TGCGCCAGCAGCCTGACTCGGGTTTCCTATAATTCACCCCTCCACTTT	CASSLTRVSYNSPLHF
NA	TRBV6-4	NA	TRBJ2-3	13	TGTGCCAGTGGGACGGGACACACAGATACGCAGTATTTT	CASGTGHTDTQYF
NA	TRBV7-9	NA	TRBJ2-1	15	TGTGCCAGCAGCTTAATAGTGAGCTCCTACAATGAGCAGTTCTTC	CASSLIVSSYNEQFF
NA	TRBV15	NA	TRBJ1-6	14	TGTGCCACCAGTCCGGGAGTCCATAATTCACCCCTCCACTTT	CATSPGVHNSPLHF
NA	TRBV10-2	NA	TRBJ2-2	15	TGCGCCAGCAGTAGCTCAGGGGCCAACACCGGGGAGCTGTTTTTT	CASSSSGANTGELFF
NA	TRBV19	NA	TRBJ1-5	15	TGTGCCAGTAGTCCCGACAGGTCTGGCAATCAGCCCCAGCATTTT	CASSPDRSGNQPQHF
NA	TRBV27	NA	TRBJ2-7	13	TGTGCCAGCAGCCTAGCGTTTTCCTACGAGCAGTACTTC	CASSLAFSYEQYF
NA	TRBV9	TRBD2	TRBJ2-2	16	TGTGCCAGCAGCGTCCGGACTAGCGGGAGCTCCGGGGAGCTGTTTTTT	CASSVRTSGSSGELFF
NA	TRBV11-1	NA	TRBJ2-5	14	TGTGCCAGCAGCTTATCGGCGGGGGCCGAGACCCAGTACTTC	CASSLSAGAETQYF
NA	TRBV9	NA	TRBJ2-3	15	TGTGCCAGCAGCGTAGAGTTCGGTGGCACAGATACGCAGTATTTT	CASSVEFGGTDTQYF
once	TRBV3-1/TRBV3-2	NA	TRBJ1-2	14	TGTGCCAGCAGCCAGGGAGGGGGTAACTATGGCTACACCTTC	CASSQGGGNYGYTF
NA	TRBV19	NA	TRBJ1-1	15	TGTGCCAGTAGTATCCAGACACGGGAGGCACTGGAAGCTTTCTTT	CASSIQTREALEAFF
NA	TRBV7-3	TRBD1	TRBJ1-6	14	TGTGCCAGCAGATTGGACAGGGGATATTCACCCCTCCACTTT	CASRLDRGYSPLHF
NA	TRBV29-1	TRBD1	TRBJ1-2	15	TGCAGCGTTGTCGCGCGGACAGGCGATAACTATGGCTACACCTTC	CSVVARTGDNYGYTF
NA	TRBV7-2	TRBD2	TRBJ2-7	15	TGTGCCAGCAGCTTAGGGCTAGCGGACTACTACGAGCAGTACTTC	CASSLGLADYYEQYF